The clone carrying this T cell receptor beta chain was picked up a small number of times. Its antigen is not known. Produced via immunoSEQ multiplex PCR; TCRdb's table is partial and in-frame only. The sample consists of some 13,000 clones, nearly 95% of them appearing once. The entry originates in a study of T cell clonotyping in hematopoietic cell transplantation. The CDR3 runs to 15 residues. CDR1 SGHRS and CDR2 YFSETQ come from the germline V gene. Trimming removed 0 bases at V and 2 bases at J, with 11 bases between. Overall study results and limits: Higher Inverse Simpson Index values in graft donor and pretransplant recipient predicted broader posttransplant TCR diversity.

The sequence was collected from a male patient aged 55-69 years who had an allogeneic stem cell transplant from an unrelated donor, so the T cells may come from the graft donor. Some clones in this sample may be carry-over from other donors' samples. This sample comprised PBMCs, obtained 30 days after allogeneic stem cell transplant. This chain connects TRBV5-1 to TRBJ2-5, with a weak D call TRBD1 (5 bases). The CDR3 loop reads CASSLAAGPQETQYF. For the CDR3, the DNA is TGCGCCAGCAGCTTGGCCGCAGGGCCTCAAGAGACCCAGTACTTC.